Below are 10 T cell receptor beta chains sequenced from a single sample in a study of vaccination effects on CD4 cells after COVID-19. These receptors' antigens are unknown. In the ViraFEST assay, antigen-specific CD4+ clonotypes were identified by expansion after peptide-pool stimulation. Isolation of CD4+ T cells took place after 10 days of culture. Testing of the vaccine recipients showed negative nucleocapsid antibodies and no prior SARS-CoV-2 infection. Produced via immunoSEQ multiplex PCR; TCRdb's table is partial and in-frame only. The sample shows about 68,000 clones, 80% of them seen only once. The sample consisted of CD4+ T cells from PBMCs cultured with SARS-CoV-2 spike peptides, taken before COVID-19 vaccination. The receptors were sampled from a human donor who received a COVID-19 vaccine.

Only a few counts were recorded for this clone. This CDR3 reads CASSPLGNTGELFF. The CDR3 nucleotides are TGTGCCAGCAGCCCACTCGGGAACACCGGGGAGCTGTTTTTT. The rearrangement links TRBV7-7 to TRBJ2-2; unclear D gene. Germline V gives CDR1 SSHAT, CDR2 FNYEAQ (reference sequence). The CDR3 runs 14 residues. V was trimmed by 5 bases and J by 1 base, leaving 8 bases between them.

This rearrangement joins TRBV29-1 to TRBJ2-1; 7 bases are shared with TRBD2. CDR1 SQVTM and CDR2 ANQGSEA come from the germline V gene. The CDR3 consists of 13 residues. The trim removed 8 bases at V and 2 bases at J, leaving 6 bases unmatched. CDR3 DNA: TGCAGCATGCTAGCGGATACCTACAATGAGCAGTTCTTC. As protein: CSMLADTYNEQFF.

The DNA of the CDR3 is TGCGCCAGCACCTCTGGGACTAACGTAATGACCGGGGAGCTGTTTTTT. Translating gives CASTSGTNVMTGELFF. V and J are TRBV5-1 and TRBJ2-2; 7 nucleotides align to TRBD2. The junction had 13 bases not matched to a gene; V was cut back by 6 bases and J by 5 bases. This CDR3 has 16 amino acids. Germline V CDR1 and CDR2: SGHRS, YFSETQ.

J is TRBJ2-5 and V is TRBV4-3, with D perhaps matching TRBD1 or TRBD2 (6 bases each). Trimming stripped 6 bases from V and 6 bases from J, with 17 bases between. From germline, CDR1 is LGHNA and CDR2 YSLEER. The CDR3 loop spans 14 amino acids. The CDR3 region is CASSPGQGRQTQYF. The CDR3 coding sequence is TGCGCCAGCAGTCCTGGGCAGGGGAGGCAGACCCAGTACTTC.

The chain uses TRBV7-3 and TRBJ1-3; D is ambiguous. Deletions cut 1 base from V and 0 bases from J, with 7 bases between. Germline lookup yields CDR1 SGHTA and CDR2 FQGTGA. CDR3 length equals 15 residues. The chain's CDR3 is CASSLNAFSGNTIYF. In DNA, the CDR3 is TGTGCCAGCAGCTTAAATGCATTCTCTGGAAACACCATATATTTT. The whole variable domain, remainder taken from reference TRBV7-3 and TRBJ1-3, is GAGVSQTPSNKVTEKGKYVELRCDPISGHTALYWYRQSLGQGPEFLIYFQGTGAADDSGLPNDRFFAVRPEGSVSTLKIQRTERGDSAVYLCASSLNAFSGNTIYFGEGSWLTVV.

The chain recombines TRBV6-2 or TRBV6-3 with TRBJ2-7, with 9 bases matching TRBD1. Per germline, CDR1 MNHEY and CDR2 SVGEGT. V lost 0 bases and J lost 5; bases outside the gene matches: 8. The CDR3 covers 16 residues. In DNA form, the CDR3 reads TGTGCCAGCAGTTACTCGTTGGGACAGGGAACCCACGAGCAGTACGTC. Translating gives CASSYSLGQGTHEQYV.

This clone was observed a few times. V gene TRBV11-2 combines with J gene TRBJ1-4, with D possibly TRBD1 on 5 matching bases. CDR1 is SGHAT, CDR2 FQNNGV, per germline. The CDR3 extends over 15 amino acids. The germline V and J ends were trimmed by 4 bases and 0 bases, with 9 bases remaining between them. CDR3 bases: TGTGCCAGCAGCTCCCGACAGTCAACTAATGAAAAACTGTTTTTT. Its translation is CASSSRQSTNEKLFF.

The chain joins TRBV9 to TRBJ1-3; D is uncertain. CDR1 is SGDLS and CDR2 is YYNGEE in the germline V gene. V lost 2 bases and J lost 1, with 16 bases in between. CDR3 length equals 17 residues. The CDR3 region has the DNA TGTGCCAGCAGCGTCGGACGGTCCCAAGGATCTGGAAACACCATATATTTT. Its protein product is CASSVGRSQGSGNTIYF.

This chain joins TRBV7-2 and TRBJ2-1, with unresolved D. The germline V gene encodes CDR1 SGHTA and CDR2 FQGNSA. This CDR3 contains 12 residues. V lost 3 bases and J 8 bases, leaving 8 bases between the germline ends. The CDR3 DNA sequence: TGTGCCAGCAGCTTTTTTGGGGATGAGCAGTTCTTC. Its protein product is CASSFFGDEQFF.

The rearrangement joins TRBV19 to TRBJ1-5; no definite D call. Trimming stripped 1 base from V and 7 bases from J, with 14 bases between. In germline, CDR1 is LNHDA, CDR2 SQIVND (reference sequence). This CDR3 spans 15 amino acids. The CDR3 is CASSIVTGKQQPQHF. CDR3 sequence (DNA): TGTGCCAGTAGTATAGTGACGGGGAAGCAGCAGCCCCAGCATTTT.